This TCR beta chain was recovered during a study of shared clonotypes between healthy human individuals. A single count supports this clone. Its antigen is as yet unknown. General study points: Clonotype sharing among the donors was expected to vary with sequencing depth. Sharing across four donors was highest in naive CD4 (about 5%) and lowest in memory CD8 (about 0.4%).

CDR1 and CDR2 from the germline V gene are MNHEY and SVGAGI. The junction had 7 bases not matched to a gene; V was cut back by 7 bases and J by 5 bases. The CDR3 spans 14 residues. The assay was carried out at the deep level. Libraries were prepared by immunoSEQ multiplex PCR; TCRdb keeps only in-frame clonotypes and omits some of them. Of 2.5 million or so clones in the sample, roughly 92% are singletons; the top ten hold 0.14%. The sequencing input was naive CD4+ T cells sorted from blood. Subset defined: CD45RA+ positively selected. This TCR was sampled from a man aged 18 to 30 in good health. The chain has TRBV6-5 and TRBJ1-4; 7 bases are shared with TRBD1. The CDR3 protein is CASTGTALNEKLFF. The CDR3 nucleotides read TGTGCCAGCACCGGGACAGCCTTAAATGAAAAACTGTTTTTT.